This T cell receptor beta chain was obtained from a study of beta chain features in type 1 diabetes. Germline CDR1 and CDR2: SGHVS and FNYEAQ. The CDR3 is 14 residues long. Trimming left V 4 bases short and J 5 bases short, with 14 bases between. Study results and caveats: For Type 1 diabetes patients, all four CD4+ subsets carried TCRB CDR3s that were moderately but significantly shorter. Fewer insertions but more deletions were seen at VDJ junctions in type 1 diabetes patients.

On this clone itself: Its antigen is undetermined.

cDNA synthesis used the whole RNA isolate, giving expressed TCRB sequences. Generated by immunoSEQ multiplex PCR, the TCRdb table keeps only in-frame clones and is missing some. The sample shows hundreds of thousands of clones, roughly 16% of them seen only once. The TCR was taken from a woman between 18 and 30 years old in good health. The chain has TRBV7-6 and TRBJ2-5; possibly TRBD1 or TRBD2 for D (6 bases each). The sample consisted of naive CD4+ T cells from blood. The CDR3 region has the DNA TGTGCCAGCAGCTCCAGACGGGGGCCTGAGACCCAGTACTTC. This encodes CASSSRRGPETQYF.